A selection of T cell receptor beta chains follows, all from one sample in a study of shared clonotypes between healthy human individuals. Libraries were prepared by immunoSEQ multiplex PCR; TCRdb keeps only in-frame clonotypes and omits some of them. The sample includes some 1,400,000 clones, around 97% of them seen just once. Sequenced: naive CD4+ T cells sorted from blood. The source is a man aged 25-45 years in good health. Each CDR3 is given with its conserved first and last residue. The order of the fields is clone size, V gene, J gene, D gene, CDR3 protein, CDR3 DNA. The D gene is left open where the match is weak. Only part of the rows carry a size: once, few, many, or a class if the clone is expanded.

clone size: .
V gene: TRBV27
J gene: TRBJ1-5
D gene: .
CDR3 protein: CASRSWNQPQHF
CDR3 DNA: TGTGCCAGCAGATCTTGGAATCAGCCCCAGCATTTT

clone size: .
V gene: TRBV18
J gene: TRBJ2-5
D gene: .
CDR3 protein: CASSQKRSKEETQYF
CDR3 DNA: TGTGCCAGCTCACAAAAGCGGAGTAAGGAAGAGACCCAGTACTTC

clone size: .
V gene: TRBV29-1
J gene: TRBJ2-1
D gene: TRBD2
CDR3 protein: CSVLGERDLYNEQFF
CDR3 DNA: TGCAGCGTTCTTGGGGAGCGGGACCTGTACAATGAGCAGTTCTTC

clone size: .
V gene: TRBV9
J gene: TRBJ2-7
D gene: TRBD1
CDR3 protein: CASSAGGQALYEQYF
CDR3 DNA: TGTGCCAGCAGCGCCGGGGGACAGGCGCTCTACGAGCAGTACTTC

clone size: few
V gene: TRBV2
J gene: TRBJ1-1
D gene: .
CDR3 protein: CASSGQMNTEAFF
CDR3 DNA: TGTGCCAGCAGTGGACAGATGAACACTGAAGCTTTCTTT

clone size: .
V gene: TRBV28
J gene: TRBJ2-3
D gene: TRBD2
CDR3 protein: CASSPLELAAYTDTQYF
CDR3 DNA: TGTGCCAGCAGCCCCCTCGAACTAGCGGCTTACACAGATACGCAGTATTTT

clone size: .
V gene: TRBV5-5
J gene: TRBJ1-3
D gene: .
CDR3 protein: CASSLLNARAGNTIYF
CDR3 DNA: TGTGCCAGCAGCTTGTTAAACGCTAGGGCTGGAAACACCATATATTTT

clone size: .
V gene: TRBV10-1
J gene: TRBJ2-5
D gene: TRBD2
CDR3 protein: CASKKVRLAGEILGQETQYF
CDR3 DNA: TGCGCCAGTAAGAAAGTAAGACTAGCGGGAGAAATCCTGGGCCAAGAGACCCAGTACTTC

clone size: .
V gene: TRBV27
J gene: TRBJ2-1
D gene: TRBD1
CDR3 protein: CASSLLQGSFNEQFF
CDR3 DNA: TGTGCCAGCAGTTTGTTACAGGGGTCCTTCAATGAGCAGTTCTTC

clone size: .
V gene: TRBV5-1
J gene: TRBJ2-1
D gene: TRBD2
CDR3 protein: CASSLARSGTNNEQFF
CDR3 DNA: TGCGCCAGCAGCTTGGCCCGTAGCGGGACAAACAATGAGCAGTTCTTC